This TCR beta chain appears in the sequencing data of a study of blood T cell repertoires in COVID-19. The V and J ends lost 6 bases and 5 bases, in that order; junction bases with no gene match: 4. The CDR3 runs to 13 residues. Looked up from germline, CDR1 is MDHEN and CDR2 is SYDVKM. The protocol was immunoSEQ multiplex PCR, while the TCRdb copy is restricted to in-frame clones and leaves out a portion. The sample yields roughly 79,000 clones, roughly 90% seen once. The rearrangement joins TRBV28 to TRBJ1-1, with 9 bases lining up with TRBD1. The material sequenced was peripheral blood. The clonotype was recovered from a man in his forties or fifties with active COVID-19. The CDR3 coding sequence is TGTGCCAGCAGGTCGGGACAGGGAACTGAAGCTTTCTTT. Its protein is CASRSGQGTEAFF.